A single sample is the source of the 10 T cell receptor beta chains below, sequenced in a study of blood T cells in healthy people across ages. Primers used in a second PCR of roughly 7 to 11 cycles were a sample-barcoded 5' primer and a J-beta primer mix. TCRdb called the 5' RACE reads again in MiXCR, with one record for every CDR3 protein. The sample has roughly 800,000 distinct CDR3 sequences, roughly 25% seen once. A further study also used this sample, focusing on T cells of mothers and their children.

Sequencing was carried out using blood. These receptors were collected from a boy aged 5-17 years in good health.

The rearrangement uses TRBV9 and TRBJ2-7, with a possible D match to TRBD1 (6 bases). The germline gives CDR1 SGDLS, CDR2 YYNGEE. Trimming removed 0 bases from V and 7 bases from J, with 20 bases in between. This CDR3 contains 16 residues. CDR3 amino acids: CASSVGPGQVYEEQYF. The CDR3 region has the DNA TGTGCCAGCAGCGTAGGGCCGGGACAAGTCTACGAGGAGCAGTACTTC.

The V and J genes are TRBV11-2 and TRBJ2-1; D perhaps matches TRBD1 (6 bases). Trimming removed 1 base at V and 9 bases at J, with 19 bases between. Germline values: CDR1 SGHAT, CDR2 FQNNGV. The CDR3 is 16 residues long. The CDR3 sequence: CASSLAPGTGPGEQFF. In nucleotides, the CDR3 is TGTGCCAGCAGCTTAGCGCCGGGCACAGGGCCGGGTGAGCAGTTCTTC.

The genes are TRBV29-1 and TRBJ2-5, with D tentatively TRBD2 (5 bases). Germline CDR1 and CDR2: SQVTM and ANQGSEA. V lost 6 bases, J lost 2 bases, and 19 bases lay in between. The CDR3 spans 15 residues. The CDR3 region is CSVADLAAHQETQYF. The CDR3 nucleotides read TGCAGCGTCGCTGACCTAGCAGCACATCAAGAGACCCAGTACTTC. Looking up the rest from reference TRBV29-1 and TRBJ2-5 gives the full variable domain: SAVISQKPSRDICQRGTSLTIQCQVDSQVTMMFWYRQQPGQSLTLIATANQGSEATYESGFVIDKFPISRPNLTFSTLTVSNMSPEDSSIYLCSVADLAAHQETQYFGPGTRLLVL.

The chain has TRBV6-5 and TRBJ1-5, with D possibly being TRBD1 (5 bases). The CDR3 is made up of 15 amino acids. V lost 6 bases and J 0 bases, leaving 12 bases between the germline ends. CDR1 and CDR2 (germline): MNHEY, SVGAGI. CDR3 nucleotide sequence: TGTGCCAGCAGAAACGGGGGGGTTAGCAATCAGCCCCAGCATTTT. This gives the protein CASRNGGVSNQPQHF.

The chain recombines TRBV15 with TRBJ2-5; 9 bases are shared with TRBD2. The J call may be mistaken, given a closer DNA end match to TRBJ2-1. Germline V CDR1 and CDR2: LNHNV, YYDKDF (reference sequence). The CDR3 covers 16 residues. The CDR3 coding sequence is TGTGCCACCATACTAGCGGGTCCGGGTATGGGCAATGAGCAGTTCTTC. Its translation is CATILAGPGMGNEQFF.

This clonotype was recorded at least ten times. This chain joins TRBV5-1 and TRBJ2-7; no definite D call. CDR1 is SGHRS and CDR2 is YFSETQ in the germline V gene. V lost 5 bases and J 0 bases, leaving 9 bases between the germline ends. This CDR3 comprises 13 residues. Written as DNA, the CDR3 is TGCGCCAGCAGTCGTCCAGGCTCCTACGAGCAGTACTTC. Translation: CASSRPGSYEQYF.

This clonotype was found a few times. This chain links TRBV7-2 with TRBJ1-1; 7 bases agree with TRBD1. V shed 0 bases and J 0 bases; nucleotides not matched to a gene: 4. The CDR3 has 16 amino acids. Germline V gene lookup returns CDR1 SGHTA and CDR2 FQGNSA. The CDR3 region has the DNA TGTGCCAGCAGCTTAGCGGGCAGGGGGATGAACACTGAAGCTTTCTTT. It translates to CASSLAGRGMNTEAFF.

This clonotype turned up a few times. The chain has TRBV29-1 and TRBJ2-5, with D maybe TRBD1 (6 bases). Germline V gene lookup returns CDR1 SQVTM and CDR2 ANQGSEA. The CDR3 covers 15 residues. Trimming took off 6 bases at V and 3 bases at J, with 20 bases between the two ends. The CDR3 DNA is TGCAGCGTGGCCCGCTTGGGGGCAGTGAAAGAGACCCAGTACTTC. The encoded protein is CSVARLGAVKETQYF.

The gene calls are TRBV10-2 and TRBJ2-1; tentatively, D is TRBD2 (5 bases). The CDR3 covers 15 residues. With 2 bases removed from V and 6 bases from J, the gap between germline ends came to 14 bases. Germline V gene sequence: CDR1 WSHSY, CDR2 SAAADI. Here the CDR3 DNA reads TGCGCCAGCAGTGAGACCAGGACTCCTTCCAATGAGCAGTTCTTC. This translates into CASSETRTPSNEQFF.

The chain links TRBV20-1 to TRBJ2-7; 13 bases agree with TRBD2. Losses at the gene ends were 2 bases for V and 7 bases for J; bases not matched to a gene: 14. This CDR3 has 17 residues. CDR1 DFQATT and CDR2 SNEGSKA come from the germline V gene (reference sequence). The CDR3 bases are TGCAGTGCTAGACAGCATGGGACTAGCGGGAATATCCGAGAGCAGTACTTC. Its protein product is CSARQHGTSGNIREQYF.